What follows describes a single T cell receptor (beta chain). The antigen is unknown. This sample stems from a study of regulatory and conventional T cells in RAG deficiency. Blood CD4+ CD25-low CD127-high conventional T cells supplied the genomic DNA template. Trimming shortened V by 7 bases and J by 7 bases, and 13 bases separated the two germline ends. Germline V gene data show CDR1 as MDHEN and CDR2 as SYDVKM. CDR3 length: 12 residues. Findings and limits, study-wide: Compared with controls, unique Treg TCR beta sequences dropped around 100-fold in Omenn syndrome and CID/AS. RAG-deficient patients showed markedly lower Shannon entropy and higher Simpson indices than control T-cell subsets. Patient subsets had shorter CDR3s; Omenn Treg-Tconv overlap exceeded 85%.

This table comes from immunoSEQ multiplex PCR, and its TCRdb copy is limited to in-frame clones, with some not included. The sample comprises 34,000 or so clones, 76% of which are singletons, and around 3.4% rests with the top ten. This sample was also put to use in a study of regulatory T cells. This second report adds: Primers: 52 TRBV forward and 13 TRBJ reverse.

This receptor was identified in a human donor in good health. The chain has TRBV28 and TRBJ2-5; a weak D match, TRBD1 (5 bases). The specimen was CD4+ effector T cells sorted from blood. The CDR3 loop is CASIAGRGTQYF. In DNA form, the CDR3 reads TGTGCCAGCATCGCTGGAAGGGGGACCCAGTACTTC.